What follows are 25 T cell receptor beta chains derived from one specimen sequenced in a study of blood T cell repertoires in COVID-19. The protocol was immunoSEQ multiplex PCR, while the TCRdb copy is restricted to in-frame clones and leaves out a portion. The sample includes some 520,000 clones, 89% of them seen just once. Source material: peripheral blood. The origin of the receptors is a man younger than 35 with COVID-19, enrolled during active disease.

The chain links TRBV19 to TRBJ1-5; D is unclear. V lost 5 bases and J lost 4, with 12 bases in between. The germline CDR1 and CDR2 sequences are LNHDA and SQIVND (reference sequence). This CDR3 is 14 amino acids long. CDR3 protein: CASSYWGGNQPQHF. The DNA for the CDR3 is TGTGCCAGTAGTTATTGGGGAGGAAATCAGCCCCAGCATTTT.

This chain connects TRBV12-2 to TRBJ2-3; TRBD2, the table's D call, was not compared with the DNA. TRBV12-2 is an annotated pseudogene. The CDR3 sequence is 17 residues long. DNA for the CDR3: TGTGCAAGTCGCCAAGGAAGGACTAGCGGGAGCCCAGATACGCAGTATTTT. This codes for CASRQGRTSGSPDTQYF.

This clone has just one count. The chain employs TRBV19 and TRBJ2-7; D may be TRBD2 (6 bases). The CDR3 covers 14 residues. Germline loops: CDR1 LNHDA, CDR2 SQIVND (reference sequence). Trimming left V 4 bases short and J 4 bases short, with 14 bases between. The CDR3 bases are TGTGCCAGTAGTAAGGGAGCTGGGGGGTACGAGCAGTACTTC. It translates to CASSKGAGGYEQYF.

This chain uses TRBV5-5 with TRBJ2-1; 15 nucleotides agree with TRBD2. The CDR3 runs 17 residues. V was clipped by 6 bases and J by 7 bases; unmatched bases: 11. CDR1 is SGHKS and CDR2 is YYEKEE in the germline V gene (reference sequence). CDR3 loop: CASNILGLAGGGNEQFF. The CDR3 nucleotides read TGTGCCAGCAACATATTGGGACTAGCGGGAGGAGGTAATGAGCAGTTCTTC.

The chain carries TRBV6-2 or TRBV6-3 and TRBJ2-5; TRBD2 aligns across 7 bases. Losses at the gene ends were 6 bases for V and 6 bases for J; bases not matched to a gene: 10. The CDR3 is made up of 14 amino acids. CDR1 is MNHEY and CDR2 is SVGEGT in the germline V gene. DNA for the CDR3: TGTGCCAGCAGCCCGTGGGGGGGGGTGAAGACCCAGTACTTC. Translation: CASSPWGGVKTQYF.

V gene TRBV4-1 combines with J gene TRBJ2-7; D might be TRBD1 (5 bases). V shed 6 bases and J shed 1 base, with 16 bases lying between them. The CDR3 length is 15 residues. The germline V gene encodes CDR1 MGHRA and CDR2 YSYEKL. The CDR3 region is CASSKGSTISYEQYF. The CDR3 region has the DNA TGCGCCAGCAGTAAGGGGTCCACAATTTCCTACGAGCAGTACTTC.

To note about this clone: In the same sample, other DNA sequences code for this CDR3. The chain is built from TRBV18 and TRBJ2-1; a weak D match, TRBD2 (5 bases). The CDR3 totals 12 residues. The V end was cut by 3 bases, the J end by 9 bases, with 9 bases between. Germline CDR1 reads KGHSH; CDR2 reads LQKENI. The CDR3 DNA follows: TGTGCCAGCTCACCCTCTCGGGGTGAGCAGTTCTTC. Translated: CASSPSRGEQFF.

The genes are TRBV12-3 or TRBV12-4 and TRBJ1-4; unclear D gene. The V end lost 3 bases, the J end lost 8 bases, and 4 bases lay between the germline ends. The length of the CDR3 is 11 residues. CDR3 DNA sequence: TGTGCCAGCAGTTTCTCCGAAAAACTGTTTTTT. It specifies CASSFSEKLFF.

This clone appeared a few times. This CDR3 reads CASSLASGTDTQYF. As DNA, the CDR3 is TGCGCCAGCAGCTTGGCTAGCGGCACAGATACGCAGTATTTT. V gene TRBV5-1 combines with J gene TRBJ2-3, with D possibly matching TRBD2 (6 bases). Germline loops: CDR1 SGHRS, CDR2 YFSETQ. The V and J ends lost 0 bases and 1 base respectively, with 6 bases between them. The CDR3 has 14 amino acids.

The V and J genes are TRBV5-6 and TRBJ2-5, with a possible D match to TRBD2 (5 bases). Germline loops: CDR1 SGHDT, CDR2 YYEEEE. The CDR3 is made up of 13 amino acids. With 4 bases removed from V and 5 bases from J, the gap between germline ends came to 12 bases. The CDR3 DNA sequence: TGTGCCAGCAGCCGGACCTGGGAGGAGACCCAGTACTTC. Protein product: CASSRTWEETQYF.

The J gene is TRBJ1-4, the V gene TRBV7-9; 10 bases line up with TRBD1. Trimming at V came to 5 bases and at J to 10 bases, leaving 7 bases not matched to a gene. The CDR3 consists of 14 residues. Germline lookup yields CDR1 SEHNR and CDR2 FQNEAQ (reference sequence). CDR3 in DNA: TGTGCCAGCAGCCCCGACAGGGGGCAAGGAAAACTGTTTTTT. Protein product: CASSPDRGQGKLFF.

The gene calls are TRBV27 and TRBJ2-6; no definite D call. Per germline, CDR1 MNHEY and CDR2 SMNVEV (reference sequence). V lost 5 bases, J lost 0 bases, and 14 bases lay in between. The CDR3 contains 17 residues. The CDR3 DNA is TGTGCCAGCAGTCCCTCCGGAGCCAGCTCTGGGGCCAACGTCCTGACTTTC. It codes for CASSPSGASSGANVLTF.

This clone was seen a single time. The CDR3 sequence is CASSLGPGQGNTIYF. CDR3 coding DNA: TGTGCCAGCAGCCTGGGGCCGGGACAGGGAAACACCATATATTTT. The V gene is TRBV6-5, the J gene TRBJ1-3; 7 nucleotides agree with TRBD1. CDR1 and CDR2 from the germline V gene are MNHEY and SVGAGI. The CDR3 sequence is 15 residues long. The trim removed 6 bases at V and 4 bases at J, leaving 9 bases unmatched.

This clone turned up a few times. V is TRBV18 and J is TRBJ1-6; D is unresolved. CDR3 length: 14 residues. V shed 4 bases and J shed 0 bases, with 4 bases lying between them. CDR1 is KGHSH, CDR2 LQKENI, per germline. DNA for the CDR3: TGTGCCAGCTCACACAACTCCTATAATTCACCCCTCCACTTT. This encodes CASSHNSYNSPLHF.

About this clone: Other DNA variants within this sample encode the same CDR3. CDR3 sequence (DNA): TGTGCCAGCAGCCTTCAAGAGACCCAGTACTTC. As protein: CASSLQETQYF. This sequence joins TRBV12-3 or TRBV12-4 and TRBJ2-5; no clear D gene. The V end lost 6 bases, the J end lost 2 bases, and 4 bases lay between the germline ends. The CDR3 is made up of 11 amino acids.

This chain joins TRBV11-3 and TRBJ2-1; weak D call: TRBD1 (7 bases). Germline lookup yields CDR1 SGHNT and CDR2 YENEEA. This CDR3 contains 13 residues. V was clipped by 6 bases and J by 3 bases, with 9 bases between them. Here the CDR3 reads CASRRDSYNEQFF. The CDR3 DNA reads TGTGCCAGCAGGCGGGACAGCTACAATGAGCAGTTCTTC.

The chain combines TRBV20-1 with TRBJ1-2, with 7 bases lining up with TRBD1. The CDR3 loop spans 11 amino acids. The germline gives CDR1 DFQATT, CDR2 SNEGSKA (reference sequence). Germline trimming cut 6 bases from V and 11 bases from J; bases unmatched to any gene: 9. CDR3 protein: CSAGTADDYTF. DNA for the CDR3: TGCAGTGCCGGGACAGCCGACGATTACACCTTC.

This chain joins TRBV5-1 and TRBJ2-7, with a weak D call TRBD2 (6 bases). There are 12 residues in the CDR3. V was trimmed by 0 bases and J by 5 bases, leaving 6 bases between them. Germline V gene sequence: CDR1 SGHRS, CDR2 YFSETQ. CDR3 DNA sequence: TGCGCCAGCAGCTTGGGGGGGGACGAGCAGTACTTC. Its translation: CASSLGGDEQYF.

The chain links TRBV2 to TRBJ1-5, with TRBD1 matching over 9 bases. This CDR3 is built from 16 residues. Germline CDR1 and CDR2: SNHLY and FYNNEI. V gave up 6 bases and J gave up 6 bases; unmatched junction bases: 12. DNA for the CDR3: TGTGCCAGCAGGGAAAACCCGGGACAGGGCGGTCAGCCCCAGCATTTT. It codes for CASRENPGQGGQPQHF.

The genes are TRBV7-9 and TRBJ2-3, with D possibly being TRBD2 (6 bases). Germline V gives CDR1 SEHNR, CDR2 FQNEAQ (reference sequence). V was shortened by 0 bases and J by 3 bases, with 10 bases between the two germline ends. CDR3 length equals 15 residues. CDR3: CASSLAGSGTDTQYF. The DNA of the CDR3 is TGTGCCAGCAGCTTAGCGGGGAGCGGGACAGATACGCAGTATTTT.

The J gene is TRBJ1-2, the V gene TRBV28, with 7 bases identical to TRBD1. Germline V gene sequence: CDR1 MDHEN, CDR2 SYDVKM. The CDR3 spans 16 residues. Trimming removed 7 bases from V and 7 bases from J; junction bases left unmatched: 18. CDR3 nucleotides: TGTGCCAGCACGCCAGGTAAAAGGGGGCGCAGTGGTGGCTACACCTTC. This encodes CASTPGKRGRSGGYTF.

The chain joins TRBV20-1 to TRBJ1-1; D remains ambiguous. Between the trimmed V and J ends, which lost 3 bases and 6 bases, there was a span of 8 bases. The CDR3 contains 11 residues. Germline CDR1 and CDR2: DFQATT and SNEGSKA (reference sequence). Here the CDR3 reads CSASPDSEAFF. Written as DNA, the CDR3 is TGCAGTGCTAGCCCCGACTCTGAAGCTTTCTTT.

V usage is TRBV7-9 and J usage is TRBJ2-5; D is possibly TRBD2 (6 bases). Germline CDR1 is SEHNR and CDR2 is FQNEAQ (reference sequence). Trimming cost V 1 base and J 5 bases, with 20 bases left between them. CDR3 size: 17 residues. DNA for the CDR3: TGTGCCAGCAGCTTAGATGGTATTAGCGGAAGAGGGGAGACCCAGTACTTC. This sequence encodes CASSLDGISGRGETQYF.

V and J are TRBV5-4 and TRBJ2-7; D may be TRBD2 (5 bases). The CDR3 spans 15 residues. Germline CDR1 reads SGHNT; CDR2 reads YYREEE (reference sequence). V was cut by 5 bases and J by 7 bases, with 22 bases left in between. CDR3 region: CASSRNRAGVEEQYF. CDR3 nucleotide sequence: TGTGCCAGCAGTCGAAATAGGGCGGGCGTGGAGGAGCAGTACTTC.

The chain links TRBV4-1 to TRBJ2-1; a possible D gene is TRBD2 (7 bases). The germline V and J ends were trimmed by 4 bases and 11 bases, with 12 bases remaining between them. This CDR3 region has 12 residues. CDR1 is MGHRA, CDR2 YSYEKL, per germline. DNA for the CDR3: TGCGCCAGCAGCCCCATCGGGGGGCAGCAGTTCTTC. It codes for CASSPIGGQQFF.